This T cell receptor (beta chain) was profiled in a study of cytomegalovirus exposure and HLA in healthy donors (dated by TCRdb to 2015 to 2018). About the investigation overall: In an earlier analysis of 550 to 750 of the donors, under 300 Gb of sequence data and 90 million to 120 million unique TCR beta sequences from roughly 180 million T cells were reported. An early release that covered about 600 HLA-typed donors contained approximately 300 gigabases of sequencing data and tens of millions of unique TCR sequences. Of the roughly 400 genotyped donors, about 84% fell in the genetic ancestry cluster associated with self-reported Caucasian donors. The aim of the study was to test whether cataloging public T cell receptors could identify signatures of past pathogen exposure. Using immunosequencing, the study profiled T cell repertoires from 666 subjects and related those repertoires to cytomegalovirus serostatus. In addition to the first cohort of around 670 subjects, a separate validation cohort of 120 different subjects was used. To predict cytomegalovirus infection status, the study combined high-throughput TCR immunosequencing, statistical association of individual TCRs with disease status, and machine learning. In a later analysis, previously published TCR beta repertoires from several hundred donors were re-analyzed and high-resolution HLA genotyping was added so that TCR occurrence patterns could be studied. The later analysis used no new phenotypic data to find candidate immune exposures, relying instead on TCR beta sequences and their occurrence across donors. To decide whether each TCR beta V gene segment behaved as functional or pseudogenic, an earlier analysis of fewer than 750 of the donors relied on high-throughput TCR beta sequencing. Donor age, sex, ethnicity and CMV serostatus were collected together with the repertoire data. A later genetic analysis took genome-wide SNP genotypes for about 55% of the 666 donors and used that subset as a discovery cohort. All discovery cohort repertoires had been generated on a single sequencing platform. HLA typing covered class I and class II loci at four-digit resolution. Typing coverage varied by locus: 629-630 donors for A, B, C, DRB1 and DQB1; approximately 520 for DQA1; about 590 for DPA1; about 450 for DPB1. A handful of DR-DQ haplotypes were handled as single units for association and clustering because linkage in the cohort was strong. Among about 400 genotyped donors of the cohort, an average of about 220,000 unique TCR beta nucleotide sequences was sequenced per donor, of which roughly 17% were non-productive. Beyond this particular receptor, the publication reports: Sequencing depth was assumed to be roughly uniform across donors in the presence/absence analyses, though that assumption may not hold. A later analysis found that most CMV-associated TCR beta chains appeared HLA-restricted, with HLA associations seemingly driven largely by CMV exposure. A further reported finding was that TCR beta sequences accurately predicted the HLA-A and HLA-B alleles for most subjects in the first cohort. A later analysis found that HLA-associated TCR beta chains were more clonally expanded and had lower generation probabilities than equally common non-associated chains. According to a later analysis, TCR association rates differed among HLA loci, with DRB1 alleles showing the most associated TCRs and HLA-C alleles showing the fewest. Linkage disequilibrium might explain the correlated functional status among segregating V segments, but an unknown experimental factor could not be ruled out. According to the authors, the approach could potentially be generalized to other disease states and immunological phenotypes. HLA typing was unavailable for some donors at each locus, so association tests used only the typed subset. A group of highly shared sequence variants was considered likely to be a technical artifact of the sequencing pipeline. Assigning TCR associations to individual alleles was difficult when HLA alleles, especially DR and DQ, strongly co-occurred. In a later analysis, several top co-occurrence clusters were reported to appear linked to parvovirus B19, influenza, CMV and Epstein-Barr virus. A later genetic analysis reported fewer N-insertions in productive TCRs among donors in an Asian-associated ancestry cluster than the approximately 700-donor mean. A total of some 180 TCR beta chains were listed by the study as associated with cytomegalovirus. The classifier was reported to diagnose cytomegalovirus status with high specificity and sensitivity in both the original cohort and the validation cohort. Broadly in line with IMGT annotations, most TCR beta V segments showed up in productive rearrangements about 87% or about 30% of the time in an earlier analysis of under 700 of the donors. Most TCR sequences were observed very rarely across donors, whereas some public TCRs were present in many individuals. Specific HLA alleles were associated with some 15,000 TCR beta sequences at a false discovery rate of 0.05 in a later analysis. In a later genetic analysis, a missense DCLRE1C variant was associated with V-gene and J-gene trimming of TCR beta chains, and the association was replicated in an independent cohort. In vitro tests confirmed that three of the cytomegalovirus-associated TCR beta chains recognize cytomegalovirus antigens. CMV serostatus was the only immune exposure information available for the cohort. This cohort had only TCR beta chains sequenced, and the lack of alpha or paired-chain data limited which features could be detected. About 17 rarely observed V segments, including chromosome 9 orphons, were excluded from the earlier analysis of some 590 of the donors because counts were too low.

The cohort was made up of several hundred healthy bone marrow donors. At the time of sampling, every cohort member was nominally healthy, though immune exposures that went unrecorded were likely present. The donor tested CMV seronegative, placing the donor among the 350 to 400 seronegative members of the cohort. A peripheral blood sample was collected from each donor, and TCR beta sequencing was performed on peripheral blood mononuclear cells. Genomic DNA was extracted from the blood cell samples with the Qiagen DNeasy Blood Extraction Kit. Library preparation employed the immunoSEQ multiplex PCR assay. For the multiplex PCR, a mixture combining 60 forward primers for TCR Vbeta segments and 13 reverse primers for TCR Jbeta segments was used. The CDR3 region of rearranged TCR beta genes was amplified from genomic DNA by a multiplex PCR assay. The amplified TCR beta libraries were sequenced on the Illumina HiSeq System as 87-base-pair reads. In the authors' own workflow: A later analysis counted some 80 million unique TCR beta chains across the 700 or so repertoires, and 10 million to 12 million of these chains were shared by at least two donors. Raw reads were error-corrected and collapsed into unique sequences by a nearest-neighbor algorithm in which closely related sequences were merged to remove PCR and sequencing errors. V, D and J gene segments were assigned by aligning CDR3 sequences to IMGT reference sequences. For a sequence to be retained, a match of at least six nucleotides to both a V gene segment and a J gene segment was required. A rearrangement was called productive if the CDR3 had no stop codons and remained in frame with V and J, and every other rearrangement was called non-productive. CDR3 was defined according to IMGT convention as the region running from the second conserved V-encoded cysteine to the conserved J-encoded phenylalanine. Sequences without an unambiguous match to a single V gene segment were excluded from the earlier analysis of about 600 of the donors. An earlier analysis of approximately 590 of the donors called V segments functional above 56.7% productive rearrangements and segregating when the between-donor standard deviation exceeded 5%. A statistical classification framework was developed to diagnose cytomegalovirus status using the catalog of TCR beta chain sequences. In a later analysis, V and J genes were assigned by comparing TCR nucleotide sequences against IMGT/GENE-DB human TR gene sequences. Using the TCRdist pipeline, a later analysis assigned CDR3 sequences along with most-parsimonious VDJ recombination scenarios. In a later analysis, each TCR beta chain was defined by its CDR3 amino acid sequence together with its V-gene family, and reads lacking a unique V-gene family were excluded. In a later analysis, fewer than 600 highly shared, low-generation-probability nucleotide sequences were removed to address suspected cross-contamination and a sequencing artifact. In a later analysis, a clonal expansion index for each public chain was calculated from normalized within-repertoire ranks of inferred template counts. Generation probabilities in a later analysis came from a VDJ recombination model fitted to out-of-frame rearrangements, and those results were checked against IGoR. A later analysis scored TCR-TCR, TCR-HLA and TCR-CMV co-occurrence with hypergeometric tests, applying a repertoire-size bias correction to TCR pairs. A later analysis estimated false discovery rates by permuting HLA or CMV assignments 20 times. A later analysis grouped co-occurring TCRs with DBSCAN, adding TCRdist sequence similarity when clustering within HLA-allele-positive subsets. Repertoires with fewer than 30,000 or more than 120,000 public chains were left out of co-occurrence clustering, as were a handful of repertoires with anomalous nucleotide sharing. The clones in this table, taken by TCRdb from immuneACCESS, are in-frame only. Not every clone is retained; where verified, under half of the shortfall comes from an unresolved V gene, and the cause of the rest is unknown. The DNA gave D and trimming, while V, J and clone size come from that table. This sample is represented by about 110,000 clones; 75% of them were singletons. The leading ten clones occupy 2% to 2.5% of the sample.

Comments on this clone: There is no known antigen for this receptor. Base qualities are not recorded, but no much larger clone differs from it by a single base.

Sample: PBMCs. This clonotype was obtained from a middle-aged man in good health and CMV-seronegative.

The base sequence is TGCGCCAGCAGCTGGGGGGACAGGGGTTACGAGCAGTACTTC. Its product reads: CASSWGDRGYEQYF. The chain links TRBV5-1 with TRBJ2-7, with 10 bases in between that match TRBD1. Per the germline V gene, SGHRS is the CDR1 and YFSETQ is the CDR2. The CDR3 runs 14 residues from the cysteine to the phenylalanine. Kept here is only the CDR3 DNA, which spans 42 bases and is read in frame from base 1. Relative to germline, V is missing 3 bases and J is missing 4 bases, with 4 bases of the junction outside any gene match.